The T cell receptor (beta chain) under discussion was sequenced for a study of blood T cell repertoires in COVID-19. From germline, CDR1 is MNHEY and CDR2 SVGEGT. With V trimmed by 8 bases and J by 2 bases, 8 bases remained unmatched. The CDR3 length is 14 residues. Produced via immunoSEQ multiplex PCR; TCRdb's table is partial and in-frame only. Of around 190,000 clones listed, roughly 87% were seen once; the top ten hold over 9%. This chain joins TRBV6-2 or TRBV6-3 and TRBJ2-5, with 7 bases fitting TRBD2. The TCR comes from a man aged 18 to 30 with acute COVID-19. Material for sequencing was PBMCs or T cells enriched from blood (not recorded which). The CDR3, as DNA: TGTGCCAGCGGTTCTGCGGGGGATCAAGAGACCCAGTACTTC. Protein: CASGSAGDQETQYF.